The rows below give T cell receptor beta chains drawn from one sample of a study of T cell repertoires in cytomegalovirus infection. One entry per CDR3 protein, called by TCRdb with MiXCR from the reads. The sample holds fewer than 550,000 distinct CDR3 sequences, around a quarter seen once. The sequencing input was PBMCs. The receptors were sampled from a human donor in good health (CMV status not recorded). Some clones in this sample may be carry-over from other donors' samples. Both conserved end residues are part of each CDR3. The D gene is left open where the match is weak. The size of a clone is reported for some rows only, either as once, few or many, or as a class for expanded clones.

TRBJ1-5	.	TRBV9	.	TGTGCCAGCAGCCGAGGTACAAATAGCAATCAGCCCCAGCATTTT	CASSRGTNSNQPQHF
TRBJ1-6	.	TRBV29-1	.	TGCAGCGTTGTTAGGGGTCTACGGAATTCACCCCTCCACTTT	CSVVRGLRNSPLHF
TRBJ1-5	.	TRBV7-8	.	TGTGCCAGCAGCTCCGGAAAAGATCAGCCCCAGCATTTT	CASSSGKDQPQHF
TRBJ1-2	few	TRBV2	TRBD1	TGTGCCAGCACCTGGGACAGGGGAGCCGGCTACACCTTC	CASTWDRGAGYTF
TRBJ1-5	.	TRBV29-1	.	TGCAGCGCGATGGTCAGCAATAGCAATCAGCCCCAGCATTTT	CSAMVSNSNQPQHF
TRBJ1-1	.	TRBV28	TRBD1	TGTGCCAGCAGTTTACCCCGACAGGGAATGAACACTGAAGCTTTCTTT	CASSLPRQGMNTEAFF
TRBJ1-5	few	TRBV30	.	TGTGCCTGGAGTCGGGGGGTTGATCAGCCCCAGCATTTT	CAWSRGVDQPQHF
TRBJ2-5	.	TRBV10-3	.	TGTGCCATCAGTGTCTCAGGGAGGGAGACCCAGTACTTC	CAISVSGRETQYF
TRBJ2-2	many	TRBV7-9	.	TGTGCCAGCAGCTCATACTTCAACACCGGGGAGCTGTTTTTT	CASSSYFNTGELFF
TRBJ2-1	.	TRBV7-3	TRBD2	TGTGCCAGCAGCCAGAGCGGGAGCAATCGCAATGAGCAGTTCTTC	CASSQSGSNRNEQFF
TRBJ1-2	many	TRBV7-2	.	TGTGCCAGCAGCTTAGCGTCAGTACAGACTAACTATGGCTACACCTTC	CASSLASVQTNYGYTF
TRBJ2-2	few	TRBV4-1	.	TGCGCCAGCAGCCGAGTCCGGGCCTTAGACACCGGGGAGCTGTTTTTT	CASSRVRALDTGELFF
TRBJ2-3	few	TRBV4-3	TRBD2	TGCGCCAGCAGCCGCGGGACTAGCGGGAGCGTAATAGATACGCAGTATTTT	CASSRGTSGSVIDTQYF
TRBJ2-3	few	TRBV11-2	TRBD1	TGTGCCAGCAGCTTGGACAGGATTGATACGCAGTATTTT	CASSLDRIDTQYF
TRBJ2-5	many	TRBV7-2	TRBD1	TGTGCCAGCAGCTCCCCCGAGACAGGGAAAGAGACCCAGTACTTC	CASSSPETGKETQYF
TRBJ1-1	few	TRBV7-9	.	TGTGCCAGCAGCTACCCTCCTCAGGACACTGAAGCTTTCTTT	CASSYPPQDTEAFF
TRBJ1-6	few	TRBV28	.	TGTGCCAGCAGTTTGCCCCGGGACAACTCACCCCTCCACTTT	CASSLPRDNSPLHF
TRBJ1-2	.	TRBV6-2/TRBV6-3	TRBD1	TGTGCCAGCAGTCCGACAGGGGCGGCCGGTGGCTACACCTTC	CASSPTGAAGGYTF
TRBJ1-1	many	TRBV7-3	TRBD1	TGTGCCAGCAGCTTAGGGACAGGGGGGTTGACTGAAGCTTTCTTT	CASSLGTGGLTEAFF
TRBJ1-2	few	TRBV12-3/TRBV12-4	.	TGTGCCAGCAGCTCTCCGACAGAGCCTGGCTACACCTTC	CASSSPTEPGYTF
TRBJ2-1	few	TRBV4-3	.	TGCGCCAGCAGCCAAGCGTTAGTGCTGAATGAGCAGTTCTTC	CASSQALVLNEQFF
TRBJ2-3	few	TRBV9	.	TGTGCCAGCAGCGGAAGCCCCACAGATACGCAGTATTTT	CASSGSPTDTQYF
TRBJ2-2	few	TRBV7-3	TRBD1	TGTGCCAGCAGCGTCCGACAGGGGGCCGGGGAGCTGTTTTTT	CASSVRQGAGELFF
TRBJ1-5	.	TRBV10-3	.	TGTGCCATCAGTGAGGGACAAAGGAACAGCAATCAGCCCCAGCATTTT	CAISEGQRNSNQPQHF
TRBJ2-2	.	TRBV7-9	.	TGTGCCAGCAGCTTAGCGCCGAGTGTATCCGGGGAGCTGTTTTTT	CASSLAPSVSGELFF
TRBJ1-3	.	TRBV27	.	TGTGCCAGCACCATGGGCCGGAGCTCTGGAAACACCATATATTTT	CASTMGRSSGNTIYF
TRBJ1-3	few	TRBV12-3/TRBV12-4	.	TGTGCCAGCAGTTTACTCGTGGGGGGTGACTCTGGAAACACCATATATTTT	CASSLLVGGDSGNTIYF
TRBJ1-1	.	TRBV28	.	TGTGCCAGCAGTTCCCCCCGGGGGAGGGACACTGAAGCTTTCTTT	CASSSPRGRDTEAFF
TRBJ1-6	.	TRBV29-1	TRBD1	TGCAGCGTTGAGACAGGGGGGAATTCACCCCTCCACTTT	CSVETGGNSPLHF
TRBJ1-4	many	TRBV12-3/TRBV12-4	.	TGTGCCAGCAGTTATGGTGAAAAACTGTTTTTT	CASSYGEKLFF
TRBJ2-7	.	TRBV7-6	TRBD2	TGTGCCAGCAGCGGGGTCGGGAGGCCCTACGAGCAGTACTTC	CASSGVGRPYEQYF
TRBJ2-7	many	TRBV7-2	.	TGTGCCAGCAGCTTTCTCAGGACTGCCTACGAGCAGTACTTC	CASSFLRTAYEQYF
TRBJ1-2	few	TRBV7-2	.	TGTGCCAGCAGCTTTCGGCAGGGTACTAACTATGGCTACACCTTC	CASSFRQGTNYGYTF
TRBJ1-2	.	TRBV10-3	.	TGTGCCTCGAAAGGGGACCATGGGGGCTACACCTTC	CASKGDHGGYTF
TRBJ1-1	few	TRBV18	.	TGTGCCAGCACAGAGCAGGGGAGGGGGAACACTGAAGCTTTCTTT	CASTEQGRGNTEAFF
TRBJ2-2	many	TRBV7-2	.	TGTGCCAGCAGCTTAGAGGTGCTCGGCACCGGGGAGCTGTTTTTT	CASSLEVLGTGELFF
TRBJ2-7	few	TRBV30	.	TGTGCCTGGAGTTTTAACAGGGCTGACGAGCAGTACTTC	CAWSFNRADEQYF
TRBJ2-2	few	TRBV6-2/TRBV6-3	.	TGTGCCAGCAGTTACTCCGGGACACCCTTAACCGGGGAGCTGTTTTTT	CASSYSGTPLTGELFF
TRBJ2-2	.	TRBV7-9	TRBD2	TGTGCCAGCAGCCTGGTCGGTCTAGCGGGAGCAACCGGGGAGCTGTTTTTT	CASSLVGLAGATGELFF
TRBJ1-5	.	TRBV7-2	TRBD1	TGTGCCAGCAGAAAACAGGGGGGTCAGCCCCAGCATTTT	CASRKQGGQPQHF